These 31 T cell receptor beta chains share one sample of origin, sequenced in a study of cytotoxic CD8 clonotypes in ibrutinib-treated CLL. Data came from immunoSEQ multiplex PCR; TCRdb stores just in-frame clones and leaves some out. The table shows hundreds of thousands of clones, with more than 65% occurring only once. The material sequenced was PBMCs, taken before ibrutinib treatment. The receptors shown here come from a human donor with chronic lymphocytic leukemia.

V is TRBV28 and J is TRBJ1-3; D is undetermined. Germline loops: CDR1 MDHEN, CDR2 SYDVKM. This CDR3 region has 15 residues. Trimming cost V 2 bases and J 0 bases, with 8 bases left between them. DNA of the CDR3: TGTGCCAGCAGTTTAGAGGCCATCTCTGGAAACACCATATATTTT. It is translated as CASSLEAISGNTIYF.

The chain has TRBV6-5 and TRBJ2-3, with 10 bases that match TRBD2. Germline V gene data show CDR1 as MNHEY and CDR2 as SVGAGI. With V trimmed by 10 bases and J by 6 bases, 10 bases remained unmatched. CDR3 length equals 14 residues. The CDR3 reads CATGLAGVADTQYF. The CDR3 DNA is TGTGCCACCGGGCTAGCGGGAGTTGCGGATACGCAGTATTTT.

This clone has just a few counts. CDR3 loop: CASSNGLAGVGYEQYF. CDR3 nucleotide sequence: TGTGCCAGCAGCAACGGACTAGCGGGAGTCGGGTACGAGCAGTACTTC. J is TRBJ2-7 and V is TRBV13; 13 nucleotides agree with TRBD2. CDR1 is PRHDT, CDR2 FYEKMQ, per germline (reference sequence). The trim removed 5 bases at V and 4 bases at J, leaving 8 bases unmatched. The CDR3 is made up of 16 amino acids. Using reference TRBV13 and TRBJ2-7 for the parts outside the CDR3, the full variable domain is AAGVIQSPRHLIKEKRETATLKCYPIPRHDTVYWYQQGPGQDPQFLISFYEKMQSDKGSIPDRFSAQQFSDYHSELNMSSLELGDSALYFCASSNGLAGVGYEQYFGPGTRLTVT.

This clone was observed a few times. The gene calls are TRBV10-3 and TRBJ1-4; D not certain. From germline, CDR1 is ENHRY and CDR2 SYGVKD. There are 14 residues in the CDR3. With 3 bases removed from V and 1 base from J, the gap between germline ends came to 6 bases. The chain's CDR3 is CAISDQGTNEKLFF. The CDR3 bases are TGTGCCATCAGTGATCAAGGAACTAATGAAAAACTGTTTTTT.

The gene calls are TRBV5-1 and TRBJ2-2; 9 nucleotides line up with TRBD1. The CDR3 is 16 amino acids. In germline, CDR1 is SGHRS, CDR2 YFSETQ. V gave up 4 bases and J gave up 0 bases; unmatched junction bases: 4. The CDR3 region is CASSPGTGTNTGELFF. CDR3 DNA: TGCGCCAGCAGCCCTGGGACAGGGACGAACACCGGGGAGCTGTTTTTT.

The chain has TRBV9 and TRBJ2-5; the D is unclear. Trimming removed 3 bases at V and 7 bases at J, with 10 bases between. In germline, CDR1 is SGDLS, CDR2 YYNGEE. This CDR3 has 12 amino acids. CDR3 sequence (DNA): TGTGCCAGCAGCGGGACCCGCGGGACCCAGTACTTC. Amino acids: CASSGTRGTQYF.

The gene calls are TRBV27 and TRBJ2-7; TRBD1 is a possible D gene (6 bases). The ends were cut back, 7 bases at V and 6 bases at J, with 22 bases in the middle. Looked up from germline, CDR1 is MNHEY and CDR2 is SMNVEV (reference sequence). The CDR3 is made up of 15 amino acids. The CDR3, as DNA: TGTGCCAGCAATAAACCGGGACACGGAGCGGTCGAGCAGTACTTC. The encoded protein is CASNKPGHGAVEQYF.

The V and J genes are TRBV7-2 and TRBJ2-1; TRBD1 matches 7 bases. Germline V gene data show CDR1 as SGHTA and CDR2 as FQGNSA. CDR3 length equals 15 residues. V lost 5 bases and J lost 5; bases outside the gene matches: 9. The chain's CDR3 is CASSPWKGGHNEQFF. CDR3 nucleotides: TGTGCCAGCAGCCCATGGAAAGGGGGCCACAATGAGCAGTTCTTC. The full variable domain, rest sourced from reference TRBV7-2 and TRBJ2-1, is GAGVSQSPSNKVTEKGKDVELRCDPISGHTALYWYRQSLGQGLEFLIYFQGNSAPDKSGLPSDRFSAERTGGSVSTLTIQRTQQEDSAVYLCASSPWKGGHNEQFFGPGTRLTVL.

CDR3 in amino acids: CASSLDWVPEQFF. As DNA, the CDR3 is TGTGCCAGCAGCTTGGATTGGGTCCCTGAGCAGTTCTTC. The rearrangement uses TRBV5-6 and TRBJ2-1; D not certain. CDR3 size: 13 residues. Looked up from germline, CDR1 is SGHDT and CDR2 is YYEEEE. Trimming removed 0 bases from V and 9 bases from J, with 10 bases in between.

This clone was detected only a few times. The V call is TRBV7-3, the J call TRBJ2-5, with D possibly being TRBD1 (5 bases). The CDR3 consists of 13 residues. Trimming left V 5 bases short and J 5 bases short, with 12 bases between. Germline values: CDR1 SGHTA, CDR2 FQGTGA. CDR3 in DNA: TGTGCCAGCAGCGCCGTGACAGAGGAGACCCAGTACTTC. Translating gives CASSAVTEETQYF.

The chain recombines TRBV7-6 with TRBJ2-1; D gene unclear. V gave up 6 bases and J gave up 4 bases, with 7 bases separating them. CDR3 size: 12 residues. Germline V lookup: CDR1 SGHVS, CDR2 FNYEAQ. CDR3 DNA sequence: TGTGCCAGCAGTGAGAGATACAATGAGCAGTTCTTC. Its protein is CASSERYNEQFF.

The gene calls are TRBV10-2 and TRBJ1-3; D unclear. V lost 3 bases, J lost 4 bases, and 16 bases lay in between. The CDR3 has 16 amino acids. Germline V lookup: CDR1 WSHSY, CDR2 SAAADI. The CDR3 loop reads CASSEWEGNWGNTIYF. CDR3 in DNA: TGCGCCAGCAGTGAATGGGAAGGGAACTGGGGAAACACCATATATTTT.

The V call is TRBV28, the J call TRBJ1-5; D may be TRBD1 (5 bases). The V end lost 2 bases, the J end lost 10 bases, and 21 bases lay between the germline ends. Germline-derived CDR1 and CDR2 are MDHEN and SYDVKM. This CDR3 is built from 16 residues. The CDR3 bases are TGTGCCAGCAGTTTACCCCAGGGCGGACGACGCTCACCCCAGCATTTT. Amino acids: CASSLPQGGRRSPQHF.

The J gene is TRBJ2-7, the V gene TRBV5-1; maybe TRBD1 (5 bases). This CDR3 is 18 amino acids long. Germline V gives CDR1 SGHRS, CDR2 YFSETQ. The V end lost 0 bases, the J end lost 4 bases, and 23 bases lay between the germline ends. CDR3: CASSLGTARQREDYEQYF. For the CDR3, the DNA is TGCGCCAGCAGCTTGGGGACCGCCCGACAGCGCGAAGATTACGAGCAGTACTTC.

The rearrangement links TRBV27 to TRBJ2-1, with TRBD2 matching 16 bases. The CDR3 is 14 amino acids. Germline V lookup: CDR1 MNHEY, CDR2 SMNVEV (reference sequence). The V gene end was trimmed by 6 bases and the J gene end by 10 bases; junction bases not matched to a gene: 3. CDR3 amino acids: CASRGLAGGPEQFF. In nucleotides, the CDR3 is TGTGCCAGCAGGGGACTAGCGGGAGGGCCGGAGCAGTTCTTC.

This clone was counted between two and nine times. The chain combines TRBV10-2 with TRBJ2-1; a possible D gene is TRBD2 (6 bases). V was trimmed by 6 bases and J by 7 bases, leaving 16 bases between them. The CDR3 covers 14 residues. Germline V gene sequence: CDR1 WSHSY, CDR2 SAAADI. CDR3 region: CASRASGRGNEQFF. The CDR3 nucleotides are TGCGCCAGCAGGGCTTCCGGGAGAGGGAATGAGCAGTTCTTC.

The chain links TRBV11-2 to TRBJ2-7, with a weak D call TRBD1 (6 bases). V lost 5 bases and J lost 3, with 11 bases in between. CDR1 and CDR2 (germline): SGHAT, FQNNGV. This CDR3 comprises 13 residues. The DNA for the CDR3 is TGTGCCAGCAGCGATAACAGGGACTACGAGCAGTACTTC. This translates into CASSDNRDYEQYF. The full variable domain, in which reference TRBV11-2 and TRBJ2-7 provide the parts outside the CDR3, is EAGVAQSPRYKIIEKRQSVAFWCNPISGHATLYWYQQILGQGPKLLIQFQNNGVVDDSQLPKDRFSAERLKGVDSTLKIQPAKLEDSAVYLCASSDNRDYEQYFGPGTRLTVT.

V is TRBV29-1 and J is TRBJ2-3; 9 positions agree with TRBD2. The CDR3 extends over 14 amino acids. CDR1 SQVTM and CDR2 ANQGSEA come from the germline V gene. The J segment lost 0 bases and the V segment lost 3 bases, leaving 1 base of the junction unmatched. Here the CDR3 reads CSVDTSGSTDTQYF. In DNA form, the CDR3 reads TGCAGCGTTGATACTAGCGGGAGCACAGATACGCAGTATTTT.

The J gene is TRBJ1-1, the V gene TRBV4-2; no reliable D call. This CDR3 contains 17 residues. Trimming shortened V by 1 base and J by 0 bases, and 15 bases separated the two germline ends. Germline CDR1 reads LGHNA; CDR2 reads YNFKEQ. Written as DNA, the CDR3 is TGTGCCAGCAGCCAAGCACGAGGGCAGCCCATGAACACTGAAGCTTTCTTT. It is translated as CASSQARGQPMNTEAFF.

The J gene is TRBJ2-1, the V gene TRBV7-8; TRBD2 matches at 9 bases. The CDR3 length is 16 residues. V was clipped by 10 bases and J by 0 bases; unmatched bases: 10. CDR1 and CDR2 from the germline V gene are SGHVS and FQNEAQ. The CDR3 region has the DNA TGTGCCACCGGCGTATTTAGCGGGAGCTCCTACAATGAGCAGTTCTTC. Amino acids: CATGVFSGSSYNEQFF. Filled out from reference TRBV7-8 and TRBJ2-1, the complete variable domain reads GAGVSQSPRYKVAKRGQDVALRCDPISGHVSLFWYQQALGQGPEFLTYFQNEAQLDKSGLPSDRFFAERPEGSVSTLKIQRTQQEDSAVYLCATGVFSGSSYNEQFFGPGTRLTVL.

The V gene is TRBV5-6, the J gene TRBJ2-1, with 10 bases matching TRBD2. The CDR3 spans 16 residues. J lost 3 bases, V lost 0 bases, and 3 bases had no gene match. CDR1 SGHDT and CDR2 YYEEEE come from the germline V gene. The CDR3 region has the DNA TGTGCCAGCAGCTTGGCTAGCGGGAGTTTCTACAATGAGCAGTTCTTC. Its translation is CASSLASGSFYNEQFF.

The genes are TRBV27 and TRBJ2-3; D ambiguous. The CDR3 is made up of 12 amino acids. Germline-derived CDR1 and CDR2 are MNHEY and SMNVEV (reference sequence). V was shortened by 5 bases and J by 6 bases, with 9 bases between the two germline ends. The CDR3 DNA is TGTGCCAGCAGTCCGAAAATGGATACGCAGTATTTT. Protein: CASSPKMDTQYF.

This clone was detected a few times. The rearrangement links TRBV7-2 to TRBJ1-5; D is perhaps TRBD1 (5 bases). The CDR3 has 15 residues. The germline gives CDR1 SGHTA, CDR2 FQGNSA. V lost 0 bases and J 7 bases, leaving 13 bases between the germline ends. The CDR3 nucleotides are TGTGCCAGCAGCTTAGCGCGAGGGGCAGGGCAGCCCCAGCATTTT. It yields the protein CASSLARGAGQPQHF.

This clone was seen once. The chain carries TRBV9 and TRBJ1-1, with unresolved D. CDR1 is SGDLS, CDR2 YYNGEE, per germline. Trimming pared 4 bases from V and 3 bases from J, leaving 13 bases between. The length of the CDR3 is 14 residues. CDR3 sequence reads: CASSPHSQDTEAFF. DNA of the CDR3: TGTGCCAGCAGCCCGCACTCCCAGGACACTGAAGCTTTCTTT. Filled out from reference TRBV9 and TRBJ1-1, the complete variable domain reads DSGVTQTPKHLITATGQRVTLRCSPRSGDLSVYWYQQSLDQGLQFLIQYYNGEERAKGNILERFSAQQFPDLHSELNLSSLELGDSALYFCASSPHSQDTEAFFGQGTRLTVV.

This clone was picked up a small number of times. The chain couples TRBV6-5 to TRBJ1-2; no firm D call. V was shortened by 2 bases and J by 6 bases, with 4 bases between the two germline ends. CDR3 length equals 11 residues. Germline V gene lookup returns CDR1 MNHEY and CDR2 SVGAGI. The CDR3 sequence: CASSYGDGYTF. The CDR3 DNA reads as TGTGCCAGCAGTTACGGGGATGGCTACACCTTC.

This chain joins TRBV4-2 and TRBJ1-2; D is unresolved. V was clipped by 6 bases and J by 3 bases, with 8 bases between them. Germline V gives CDR1 LGHNA, CDR2 YNFKEQ. This CDR3 comprises 12 residues. CDR3 nucleotides: TGTGCCAGCAGGGGGTTGGACTATGGCTACACCTTC. It is translated as CASRGLDYGYTF.

V is TRBV30 and J is TRBJ2-7; TRBD2 matches at 10 bases. Germline-derived CDR1 and CDR2 are GTSNPN and SVGIG (reference sequence). This CDR3 region has 14 residues. The trim removed 3 bases at V and 2 bases at J, leaving 4 bases unmatched. The CDR3 coding sequence is TGTGCCTGGAGAAAAGCGGGAGGGCCCTACGAGCAGTACTTC. It translates to CAWRKAGGPYEQYF.

This chain joins TRBV19 and TRBJ2-1; the D call may be TRBD1 or TRBD2 (6 bases each). The CDR3 has 14 residues. Germline loops: CDR1 LNHDA, CDR2 SQIVND (reference sequence). Trimming shortened V by 6 bases and J by 6 bases, and 15 bases separated the two germline ends. CDR3: CASSPLGGPNEQFF. The CDR3 coding sequence is TGTGCCAGTAGCCCCTTAGGGGGGCCCAATGAGCAGTTCTTC.

This clone showed up just a few times. The chain links TRBV6-1 to TRBJ2-1, with D perhaps TRBD1 or TRBD2 (5 bases each). Deletions cut 0 bases from V and 8 bases from J, with 14 bases between. Germline V lookup: CDR1 MNHNS, CDR2 SASEGT. This CDR3 has 15 amino acids. The CDR3 DNA is TGTGCCAGCAGTGAAGCCGAATGGGGACCAGATGAGCAGTTCTTC. As protein: CASSEAEWGPDEQFF.

This clone was observed a few times. The J gene is TRBJ1-2, the V gene TRBV5-6; the D is unclear. Germline assignment: CDR1 SGHDT and CDR2 YYEEEE. CDR3 length equals 14 residues. The V and J ends lost 2 bases and 0 bases respectively, with 8 bases between them. CDR3 DNA: TGTGCCAGCAGCTTTTGGGAGACTAACTATGGCTACACCTTC. This translates into CASSFWETNYGYTF.

This clone was detected a few times. This sequence joins TRBV7-2 and TRBJ1-4; 8 bases match TRBD1. After removal of 3 bases from V and 10 bases from J, the junction contained 4 bases not matched to a gene. CDR1 is SGHTA and CDR2 is FQGNSA in the germline V gene. CDR3 length: 13 residues. The DNA of the CDR3 is TGTGCCAGCAGCTTCGGACAGGGTGGAAAACTGTTTTTT. Translating it yields CASSFGQGGKLFF. Filled out from reference TRBV7-2 and TRBJ1-4, the complete variable domain reads GAGVSQSPSNKVTEKGKDVELRCDPISGHTALYWYRQSLGQGLEFLIYFQGNSAPDKSGLPSDRFSAERTGGSVSTLTIQRTQQEDSAVYLCASSFGQGGKLFFGSGTQLSVL.